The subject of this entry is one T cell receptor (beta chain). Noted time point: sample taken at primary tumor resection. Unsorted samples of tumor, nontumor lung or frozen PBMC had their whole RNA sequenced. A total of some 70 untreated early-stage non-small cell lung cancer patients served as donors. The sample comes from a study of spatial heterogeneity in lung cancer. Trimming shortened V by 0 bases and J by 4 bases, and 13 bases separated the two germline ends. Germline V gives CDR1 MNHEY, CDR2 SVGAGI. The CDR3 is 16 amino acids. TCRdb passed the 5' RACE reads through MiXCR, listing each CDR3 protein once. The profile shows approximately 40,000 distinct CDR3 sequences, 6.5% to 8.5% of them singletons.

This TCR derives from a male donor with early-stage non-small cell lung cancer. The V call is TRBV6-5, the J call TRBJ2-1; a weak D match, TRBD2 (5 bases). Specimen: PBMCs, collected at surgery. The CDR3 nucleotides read TGTGCCAGCAGTTACTCGAGGGAACTTGGGTACAATGAGCAGTTCTTC. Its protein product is CASSYSRELGYNEQFF.